This T cell receptor (beta chain) appears in the sequencing data of a study of sequential checkpoint blockade in melanoma. The assay was immunoSEQ multiplex PCR, and TCRdb's table has in-frame clones only and misses some. The table lists 31,000 or so clones, approximately 86% of them singletons. Treatment: randomized to nivolumab then ipilimumab (arm A) or the reverse (arm B). This clone was seen a handful of times. Deletions cut 7 bases from V and 4 bases from J, with 16 bases between. This CDR3 comprises 14 residues. Per germline, CDR1 SEHNR and CDR2 FQNEAQ (reference sequence). J is TRBJ1-2 and V is TRBV7-9, with D possibly matching TRBD1 (5 bases). The sample in question was CD8+ T cells sorted from blood (inferred from file names), obtained from a patient given nivolumab and ipilimumab in sequence. This TCR was sampled from a human donor with melanoma. The CDR3, as DNA: TGTGCCAGCATGAGGACAAATTACCTCTATGGCTACACCTTC. Amino acids: CASMRTNYLYGYTF.